This T cell receptor (beta chain) was retrieved from a study of high-grade serous ovarian cancer treatment subgroups (dated by TCRdb to the early 2020s). Study-level background: On average, sequencing produced fewer than 15,000 reads and 6,500 to 9,000 unique TCR beta rearrangements for each sample. TCR beta repertoires were profiled in patients with high-grade serous ovarian cancer who were grouped, under a laparoscopic triage algorithm, by complete gross resection or by neoadjuvant chemotherapy response. The cohort comprised 30 or so patients: around ten with no residual disease after primary surgery (R0), around ten excellent NACT responders, and around ten poor NACT responders. In total there were roughly 96 samples, since every patient provided one primary tumor sample and two metastatic tumor samples. Summary of the overall study and its limitations: TCR clonal relatedness was found to be positively correlated with neoantigen level and, by trend, with copy number variation and mutation load derived from whole-genome sequencing. Repertoire similarity between tumors of the same patient ranged about 0.11 to 0.8, whereas almost no similarity was seen between different patients. Spatial information was not captured by bulk tumor TCR sequencing, so insight into HGSC tumor complexity and diversity was limited. The TCR repertoire analyses centered on CDR3, and CDR1 and CDR2 were not analyzed.

The 90 to 95 tumor samples underwent high-throughput TCR profiling with ImmunoSEQ. The study's processing was this. The repertoire diversity metrics included richness (unique productive sequences), clonality, evenness and relatedness, and the Bhattacharyya coefficient was used to measure similarity between samples. A sensitivity analysis that removed TCRs with fewer than two reads produced consistent conclusions. TCRdb's version of the immuneACCESS table is confined to in-frame rearrangements and falls short of the full clone set. An unresolved V gene accounts for under half of the shortfall where checked; the remainder is of unknown origin. The V and J calls and clone size come from that table; D and trimming were worked out from the DNA. The sample includes some 7,700 clones, with more than 60% observed a single time. The ten largest clonotypes hold roughly 12% of the sample. Tumor samples were obtained before definitive surgery or chemotherapy. The MD Anderson Biospecimen Extraction Resource handled genomic DNA extraction, while the MD Anderson Cancer Genomics Laboratory carried out the TCR sequencing.

As encoded in the germline V gene, CDR1 is SGHRS while CDR2 is YFSETQ. V and J lose 0 bases and 3 bases, and a span of 13 bases separates them. From cysteine to phenylalanine, the CDR3 is 15 amino acids long. This entry keeps only the CDR3 DNA: 45 bases, framed from base 1. As for this clone: Its antigen is still unknown. Within one base of it there is no much larger clone, and no base qualities were kept.

The rearranged segments are TRBV5-1 and TRBJ2-7; TRBD2 is perhaps the D gene, given 7 matching bases. Input material: tumor tissue. The receptor comes from a human donor with high-grade serous ovarian cancer. Read as DNA, the sequence is TGCGCCAGCAGCTTGGAGGGGGGGCAGAGCTACGAGCAGTACTTC. Translated, this is CASSLEGGQSYEQYF.